This T cell receptor beta chain was observed in a study of human versus mouse CDR3 diversity and MHC coevolution. Data came from immunoSEQ multiplex PCR; TCRdb stores just in-frame clones and leaves some out. The sample consists of roughly 80,000 clones, 93% of them appearing once. The CDR3 runs 14 residues. Trimming removed 4 bases from V and 10 bases from J; junction bases left unmatched: 9. Germline V lookup: CDR1 GTSNPN, CDR2 SVGIG (reference sequence). The chain employs TRBV30 and TRBJ2-1; 11 bases fit TRBD2. The TCR comes from a person aged 30 to 70 in good health. Sequencing input: naive CD4+ T cells from blood. Subset in this sample: CD45RO-negative CD62L-positive naive CD4 T cells. For the CDR3, the DNA is TGTGCCTGGACCCTAGCGGGGGGCCCCCGGGAGCAGTTCTTC. Translated, it gives CAWTLAGGPREQFF.